This entry lists 32 T cell receptor beta chains sequenced from one sample in a study of blood T cell repertoires in COVID-19. The data were produced by immunoSEQ multiplex PCR, yet TCRdb's version contains in-frame clones alone and is incomplete. The repertoire includes 90,000 or so clones, roughly 88% of them detected once, and 8% sits in the top ten. The sample taken for sequencing was peripheral blood. The source of these receptors is a man in his forties or fifties with active COVID-19.

The chain joins TRBV30 to TRBJ2-5, with D perhaps matching TRBD2 (5 bases). Trimming shortened V by 2 bases and J by 2 bases, and 6 bases separated the two germline ends. The CDR3 runs to 12 residues. The germline CDR1 and CDR2 sequences are GTSNPN and SVGIG (reference sequence). This CDR3 is CAWSREQETQYF. DNA of the CDR3: TGTGCCTGGAGTAGGGAGCAAGAGACCCAGTACTTC.

The rearrangement joins TRBV4-3 to TRBJ1-1; D is ambiguous. This CDR3 is built from 14 residues. Trimming stripped 3 bases from V and 0 bases from J, with 8 bases between. Germline CDR1 reads LGHNA; CDR2 reads YSLEER. The CDR3 spells CASSHGLMNTEAFF. The DNA of the CDR3 is TGCGCCAGCAGCCATGGACTGATGAACACTGAAGCTTTCTTT.

The chain employs TRBV9 and TRBJ1-1; 8 positions match TRBD1. The CDR3 extends over 15 amino acids. Germline loops: CDR1 SGDLS, CDR2 YYNGEE. Trimming cost V 3 bases and J 5 bases; bases outside gene matches: 9. The CDR3, as DNA: TGTGCCAGCAGCGCCCGGCAGGGGGCGACGACTGAAGCTTTCTTT. It yields the protein CASSARQGATTEAFF. Combining the CDR3 with reference TRBV9 and TRBJ1-1 gives the whole variable domain DSGVTQTPKHLITATGQRVTLRCSPRSGDLSVYWYQQSLDQGLQFLIQYYNGEERAKGNILERFSAQQFPDLHSELNLSSLELGDSALYFCASSARQGATTEAFFGQGTRLTVV.

The rearrangement joins TRBV9 to TRBJ1-1, with D tentatively TRBD1 (5 bases). The CDR3 length is 14 residues. From germline, CDR1 is SGDLS and CDR2 YYNGEE. V gave up 0 bases and J gave up 2 bases, with 8 bases separating them. The CDR3 loop reads CASSVGGRNTEAFF. The CDR3 coding sequence is TGTGCCAGCAGCGTAGGGGGCAGAAACACTGAAGCTTTCTTT. Full variable domain (remainder filled in from reference TRBV9 and TRBJ1-1): DSGVTQTPKHLITATGQRVTLRCSPRSGDLSVYWYQQSLDQGLQFLIQYYNGEERAKGNILERFSAQQFPDLHSELNLSSLELGDSALYFCASSVGGRNTEAFFGQGTRLTVV.

In this sample, this clone turned up a few times. The chain is built from TRBV4-2 and TRBJ1-2; 9 bases are a match to TRBD1. Germline assignment: CDR1 LGHNA and CDR2 YNFKEQ. The J segment lost 3 bases and the V segment lost 5 bases, leaving 4 bases of the junction unmatched. The CDR3 runs to 14 residues. CDR3 nucleotide sequence: TGTGCCAGCAGCAGACAGGGGGGAGACTATGGCTACACCTTC. Translated: CASSRQGGDYGYTF.

J is TRBJ2-1 and V is TRBV11-2, with 7 positions matching TRBD2. Germline-derived CDR1 and CDR2 are SGHAT and FQNNGV. The CDR3 has 15 residues. Losses at the gene ends were 0 bases for V and 12 bases for J; bases not matched to a gene: 11. The CDR3 coding sequence is TGTGCCAGCAGCTTAGATCCCCTCCCCCCGGGGGGGCAGTTCTTC. Translating gives CASSLDPLPPGGQFF.

This rearrangement joins TRBV30 to TRBJ1-4; TRBD1 might be the D (5 bases). The length of the CDR3 is 13 residues. Trimming removed 8 bases from V and 3 bases from J, with 13 bases in between. The germline V gene encodes CDR1 GTSNPN and CDR2 SVGIG (reference sequence). The CDR3 nucleotides read TGTGCCGGGACCGAGGTAGCTAATGAAAAACTGTTTTTT. It encodes CAGTEVANEKLFF.

This chain links TRBV27 with TRBJ1-1; D gene ambiguous. The V end was cut by 5 bases, the J end by 4 bases, with 14 bases between. The germline V gene has CDR1 MNHEY and CDR2 SMNVEV (reference sequence). The CDR3 is 14 amino acids. The CDR3 reads CASSQDGVATEAFF. The CDR3, as DNA: TGTGCCAGCAGTCAGGACGGGGTGGCCACTGAAGCTTTCTTT.

The V and J genes are TRBV6-2 or TRBV6-3 and TRBJ1-6; 7 nucleotides align to TRBD1. Germline CDR1 reads MNHEY; CDR2 reads SVGEGT. The CDR3 sequence is 14 residues long. Trimming at V came to 5 bases and at J to 9 bases, leaving 7 bases not matched to a gene. The CDR3 DNA follows: TGTGCCAGCAGTGAGCAGGGGGAGGTTTCACCCCTCCACTTT. Protein: CASSEQGEVSPLHF.

The rearrangement links TRBV3-1 (or the pseudogene TRBV3-2) to TRBJ2-7; no firm D call. The germline V gene has CDR1 LGHDT and CDR2 YNNKEL (reference sequence). The CDR3 sequence is 15 residues long. V lost 4 bases and J lost 2, with 15 bases in between. CDR3 nucleotide sequence: TGTGCCAGCAGCCGATTTATGACTGAACCCTACGAGCAGTACTTC. The encoded protein is CASSRFMTEPYEQYF.

V usage is TRBV6-2 or TRBV6-3 and J usage is TRBJ2-7; weak D call: TRBD1 (6 bases). This CDR3 region has 14 residues. From germline, CDR1 is MNHEY and CDR2 SVGEGT. Trimming took off 0 bases at V and 2 bases at J, with 8 bases between the two ends. In DNA, the CDR3 is TGTGCCAGCAGTTACTCCGGGACACCCTACGAGCAGTACTTC. Protein sequence: CASSYSGTPYEQYF.

J is TRBJ1-2 and V is TRBV5-1, with D possibly being TRBD1 (6 bases). The CDR3 sequence is 13 residues long. Germline lookup yields CDR1 SGHRS and CDR2 YFSETQ. With 4 bases removed from V and 2 bases from J, the gap between germline ends came to 9 bases. CDR3 residues: CASSQDRNYGYTF. In DNA, the CDR3 is TGCGCCAGCAGCCAAGACAGGAACTATGGCTACACCTTC.

The J gene is TRBJ1-3, the V gene TRBV6-1; D might be TRBD1 (6 bases). This CDR3 spans 15 amino acids. V was pared by 2 bases and J by 0 bases, with 8 bases between. Germline loops: CDR1 MNHNS, CDR2 SASEGT. This CDR3 reads CASSERGSSGNTIYF. CDR3 nucleotides: TGTGCCAGCAGTGAAAGGGGGTCCTCTGGAAACACCATATATTTT.

The V call is TRBV6-2 or TRBV6-3, the J call TRBJ2-3; 12 nucleotides line up with TRBD2. The CDR3 totals 15 residues. Germline CDR1 MNHEY, CDR2 SVGEGT. V trimming: 6 bases; J trimming: 9 bases; junction bases outside the gene matches: 10. CDR3 amino acids: CASSDQTSGGKTQYF. The CDR3 DNA follows: TGTGCCAGCAGCGACCAGACTAGCGGGGGCAAGACGCAGTATTTT.

V usage is TRBV14 and J usage is TRBJ1-2, with 8 positions matching TRBD1. Per the germline V gene, CDR1 is SGHDN and CDR2 is FVKESK. V shed 4 bases and J 0 bases; nucleotides not matched to a gene: 4. The CDR3 totals 15 residues. DNA for the CDR3: TGTGCCAGCAGCCGGAAGACAGGGGCTAACTATGGCTACACCTTC. As protein: CASSRKTGANYGYTF.

This clone was detected only a few times. The rearrangement joins TRBV2 to TRBJ1-2; D may be TRBD1 (6 bases). Germline loops: CDR1 SNHLY, CDR2 FYNNEI. The V gene lost 11 bases and the J gene lost 7 bases, with 20 bases spanning the gap. The CDR3 totals 13 residues. This CDR3 is CAGTGNWDFGYTF. The CDR3 nucleotides read TGTGCCGGCACAGGGAATTGGGATTTTGGCTACACCTTC.

The chain joins TRBV5-1 to TRBJ2-2, with 9 bases identical to TRBD1. Germline V gene sequence: CDR1 SGHRS, CDR2 YFSETQ. This CDR3 has 16 amino acids. Losses at the gene ends were 0 bases for V and 2 bases for J; bases not matched to a gene: 2. The CDR3: CASSLVGQGNTGELFF. CDR3 coding DNA: TGCGCCAGCAGCTTGGTGGGACAGGGAAACACCGGGGAGCTGTTTTTT.

This chain's CDR3 is CASSSRGVLPYEQYF. CDR3 DNA: TGTGCCAGCAGTTCGCGGGGGGTCCTTCCCTACGAGCAGTACTTC. V is TRBV28 and J is TRBJ2-7; 8 positions match TRBD2. The germline CDR1 and CDR2 sequences are MDHEN and SYDVKM. There are 15 residues in the CDR3. Unmatched junction bases numbered 7, after V lost 4 bases and J lost 2 bases. Full variable domain (missing parts from reference TRBV28 and TRBJ2-7): DVKVTQSSRYLVKRTGEKVFLECVQDMDHENMFWYRQDPGLGLRLIYFSYDVKMKEKGDIPEGYSVSREKKERFSLILESASTNQTSMYLCASSSRGVLPYEQYFGPGTRLTVT.

The chain uses TRBV30 and TRBJ2-3; 14 positions match TRBD2. The CDR3 length is 13 residues. After removal of 8 bases from V and 7 bases from J, the junction contained 5 bases not matched to a gene. Germline values: CDR1 GTSNPN, CDR2 SVGIG (reference sequence). As DNA, the CDR3 is TGTGCCCGCGGGACTAGCGGGAGAAATACGCAGTATTTT. Encoded protein: CARGTSGRNTQYF.

The J gene is TRBJ2-1, the V gene TRBV24-1; tentative D call: TRBD1 (6 bases). V lost 4 bases and J 8 bases, leaving 17 bases between the germline ends. The CDR3 sequence is 15 residues long. The germline gives CDR1 KGHDR, CDR2 SFDVKD. This CDR3 reads CATSEVWAGVDEQFF. Here the CDR3 DNA reads TGTGCCACCAGTGAGGTCTGGGCAGGGGTGGATGAGCAGTTCTTC.

The V and J genes are TRBV7-2 and TRBJ1-5; 9 nucleotides agree with TRBD1. Germline V gene sequence: CDR1 SGHTA, CDR2 FQGNSA. V lost 5 bases, J lost 8 bases, and 4 bases stayed unmatched. There are 13 residues in the CDR3. The CDR3 DNA reads as TGTGCCAGCAGCCCGGACAGGGGTGAGCCCCAGCATTTT. This sequence encodes CASSPDRGEPQHF.

The J gene is TRBJ1-1, the V gene TRBV21-1; the table names TRBD1, a call not compared with the DNA. TRBV21-1 corresponds to a pseudogene. The CDR3 runs to 15 residues. For the CDR3, the DNA is TGTGCCAGCAGCAAAGTGGGACAGGAGGTCACTGAAGCTTTCTTT. Amino acid sequence: CASSKVGQEVTEAFF.

This chain connects TRBV5-6 to TRBJ1-2, with D perhaps matching TRBD1 (6 bases). The CDR3 loop spans 15 amino acids. CDR1 is SGHDT and CDR2 is YYEEEE in the germline V gene. The ends were cut back, 0 bases at V and 4 bases at J, with 13 bases in the middle. This CDR3 is CASSLDPGASYGYTF. The CDR3 DNA is TGTGCCAGCAGCTTGGATCCAGGGGCCTCCTATGGCTACACCTTC.

With respect to this clone: Other DNA sequences from this sample encode an identical CDR3 as well. V usage is TRBV18 and J usage is TRBJ1-1, with D tentatively TRBD1 (5 bases). In germline, CDR1 is KGHSH, CDR2 LQKENI. The CDR3 totals 17 residues. V shed 6 bases and J shed 6 bases, with 26 bases lying between them. As DNA, the CDR3 is TGTGCCAGCTCTCAAAAAGGAGGGTTGGGGGTCGGGGCTGAAGCTTTCTTT. Its translation: CASSQKGGLGVGAEAFF.

The chain joins TRBV4-3 to TRBJ2-7; the D gene is possibly TRBD1 (6 bases). Germline lookup yields CDR1 LGHNA and CDR2 YSLEER. CDR3 length: 16 residues. The ends were cut back, 0 bases at V and 4 bases at J, with 16 bases in the middle. CDR3 in amino acids: CASSQDQAGESYEQYF. CDR3 DNA: TGCGCCAGCAGCCAAGATCAGGCAGGGGAGTCGTACGAGCAGTACTTC.

A word on this clone: Other DNA sequences in this specimen translate into the identical CDR3. The genes are TRBV2 and TRBJ2-3; 8 bases fit TRBD2. V dropped 6 bases and J dropped 3; count of bases not matched to a gene: 2. Germline CDR1 and CDR2: SNHLY and FYNNEI. This CDR3 spans 13 amino acids. CDR3: CASSGGATDTQYF. The CDR3 nucleotides are TGTGCCAGCAGCGGGGGGGCTACAGATACGCAGTATTTT.

V is TRBV27 and J is TRBJ2-7, with D tentatively TRBD2 (6 bases). CDR1 MNHEY and CDR2 SMNVEV come from the germline V gene (reference sequence). The CDR3 extends over 15 amino acids. The germline V and J ends were trimmed by 0 bases and 1 base, with 10 bases remaining between them. Written as DNA, the CDR3 is TGTGCCAGCAGTTTATCCTTGACTAGTTCCTACGAGCAGTACTTC. As protein: CASSLSLTSSYEQYF.

The count of this clone is one. The V gene is TRBV7-2, the J gene TRBJ1-5; no clear D gene. Germline CDR1 and CDR2: SGHTA and FQGNSA. Trimming left V 3 bases short and J 5 bases short, with 11 bases between. CDR3 size: 14 residues. DNA of the CDR3: TGTGCCAGCAGCTTCTCGGTCGCTGATCAGCCCCAGCATTTT. Protein: CASSFSVADQPQHF.

The V and J genes are TRBV4-1 and TRBJ2-3; the D gene is possibly TRBD1 (5 bases). The CDR3 runs to 15 residues. Germline-derived CDR1 and CDR2 are MGHRA and YSYEKL. The ends were cut back, 0 bases at V and 8 bases at J, with 15 bases in the middle. CDR3 sequence (DNA): TGCGCCAGCAGCCAAGATAGGGGTACCCTTCTTACGCAGTATTTT. It encodes CASSQDRGTLLTQYF.

The chain links TRBV30 to TRBJ2-7; the match to TRBD1 covers 9 bases. The CDR3 extends over 13 amino acids. V trimming: 3 bases; J trimming: 2 bases; junction bases outside the gene matches: 2. Germline CDR1 GTSNPN, CDR2 SVGIG (reference sequence). The CDR3 spells CAWSGTGPYEQYF. CDR3 sequence (DNA): TGTGCCTGGAGCGGGACAGGGCCCTACGAGCAGTACTTC.

The chain combines TRBV4-3 with TRBJ2-1, with 9 bases aligning to TRBD1. V was clipped by 0 bases and J by 6 bases; unmatched bases: 9. The CDR3 consists of 17 residues. Germline V gives CDR1 LGHNA, CDR2 YSLEER. The CDR3 spells CASSQDQFRTGANEQFF. Here the CDR3 DNA reads TGCGCCAGCAGCCAAGATCAGTTTCGGACAGGGGCCAATGAGCAGTTCTTC.

The gene calls are TRBV19 and TRBJ2-1; TRBD2 matches 13 bases. The CDR3 loop spans 13 amino acids. Trimming cost V 3 bases and J 10 bases; bases outside gene matches: 0. Germline V gene data show CDR1 as LNHDA and CDR2 as SQIVND (reference sequence). This CDR3 is CASSMGLAGEQFF. As DNA, the CDR3 is TGTGCCAGTAGTATGGGACTAGCGGGAGAGCAGTTCTTC.